This T cell receptor beta chain came from a study of OX40 agonist ivuxolimab in advanced cancers. About the study: Dose-escalation cases comprised hepatocellular carcinoma, melanoma, renal cell or head and neck cancer.

Data came from immunoSEQ multiplex PCR; TCRdb stores just in-frame clones and leaves some out. The sample has 55,000 to 60,000 clones, 84% seen once. The source material was CD4+ or CD8+ T cells sorted from blood, sampled in a trial of the OX40 agonist ivuxolimab. The TCR comes from an adult with an advanced solid tumor such as melanoma, head and neck, liver or kidney cancer.

This CDR3 reads CASSPRGGALGEQFF. The CDR3 DNA follows: TGTGCCAGCAGCCCCCGGGGGGGGGCCCTGGGTGAGCAGTTCTTC. The chain combines TRBV7-7 with TRBJ2-1, with 8 bases lining up with TRBD2. With 5 bases clipped from V and 9 bases from J, the junction kept 12 bases outside the gene matches. Germline V gene data show CDR1 as SSHAT and CDR2 as FNYEAQ (reference sequence). CDR3 size: 15 residues.